Following are 20 T cell receptor beta chains from one sample sequenced in a study of OX40 agonist ivuxolimab in advanced cancers. TCRdb's copy holds only in-frame clones and misses some; the assay was immunoSEQ multiplex PCR. The table records 70,000 to 95,000 clones, over 70% of them present only once. The input for sequencing was CD4+ or CD8+ T cells sorted from blood, taken in a trial of the OX40 agonist ivuxolimab. The source of these receptors is an adult with an advanced solid tumor such as melanoma, head and neck, liver or kidney cancer.

J is TRBJ2-7 and V is TRBV28, with a tentative D call TRBD1 (8 bases). From germline, CDR1 is MDHEN and CDR2 SYDVKM. This CDR3 is built from 14 residues. The V end was cut by 6 bases, the J end by 5 bases, with 17 bases between. The CDR3 nucleotides read TGTGCCAGCAGCCCCCGGACAGGGAGGGACGAGCAGTACTTC. This codes for CASSPRTGRDEQYF.

This clone was observed a few times. The CDR3 region is CASTPGGVSYTEAFF. CDR3 bases: TGTGCCAGCACCCCCGGGGGGGTCTCGTACACTGAAGCTTTCTTT. The chain couples TRBV11-3 to TRBJ1-1; D may be TRBD1 (5 bases). Trimming removed 7 bases from V and 3 bases from J, with 18 bases in between. CDR1 SGHNT and CDR2 YENEEA come from the germline V gene. The CDR3 spans 15 residues.

This rearrangement joins TRBV18 to TRBJ2-7; 9 bases match TRBD2. The CDR3 totals 15 residues. The V gene's germline CDR1 is KGHSH and CDR2 LQKENI. V dropped 3 bases and J dropped 2; count of bases not matched to a gene: 5. CDR3 DNA: TGTGCCAGCTCACCGGGAGTAGCGGGGGCCTACGAGCAGTACTTC. It codes for CASSPGVAGAYEQYF.

The chain combines TRBV7-6 with TRBJ2-5; D ambiguous. Trimming removed 5 bases from V and 7 bases from J, with 8 bases in between. Germline CDR1 reads SGHVS; CDR2 reads FNYEAQ. The CDR3 is 11 amino acids. CDR3 nucleotides: TGTGCCAGCAGCACGGTGGGGACCCAGTACTTC. This gives the protein CASSTVGTQYF.

The chain employs TRBV5-5 and TRBJ2-7; possibly TRBD1 or TRBD2 for D (5 bases each). CDR1 and CDR2 (germline): SGHKS, YYEKEE (reference sequence). V lost 0 bases and J 6 bases, leaving 10 bases between the germline ends. This CDR3 contains 13 residues. The CDR3 protein is CASSLAPGREQYF. CDR3 in DNA: TGTGCCAGCAGCTTGGCTCCGGGGCGCGAGCAGTACTTC.

The CDR3 DNA is TGTGCCTCCTCGGACGGTCCTTCTACAGATACGCAGTATTTT. Translation gives CASSDGPSTDTQYF. V and J are TRBV19 and TRBJ2-3; D unclear. Looked up from germline, CDR1 is LNHDA and CDR2 is SQIVND (reference sequence). V lost 11 bases to trimming and J lost 3 bases, with 18 bases between them. The CDR3 spans 14 residues.

This rearrangement joins TRBV10-3 to TRBJ1-1, with D uncertain. CDR3 length: 16 residues. Between the trimmed V and J ends, which lost 5 bases and 5 bases, there was a span of 21 bases. Germline CDR1 and CDR2: ENHRY and SYGVKD. CDR3 nucleotide sequence: TGTGCCATCAGTACGATGCCTCAGTCAACGGGAACTGAAGCTTTCTTT. This encodes CAISTMPQSTGTEAFF.

The gene calls are TRBV6-1 and TRBJ2-2, with TRBD1 matching over 7 bases. The J segment lost 0 bases and the V segment lost 7 bases, leaving 5 bases of the junction unmatched. Germline-derived CDR1 and CDR2 are MNHNS and SASEGT. The CDR3 length is 15 residues. Written as DNA, the CDR3 is TGTGCCAGCATCGCCGGGACAGCGAACACCGGGGAGCTGTTTTTT. It specifies CASIAGTANTGELFF.

This clone was detected once. This sequence joins TRBV5-1 and TRBJ2-3, with no clear D. V lost 7 bases and J lost 0, with 9 bases in between. Germline V gene sequence: CDR1 SGHRS, CDR2 YFSETQ. This CDR3 is built from 13 residues. CDR3 sequence: CASQMGSTDTQYF. The CDR3 coding sequence is TGCGCCAGCCAGATGGGGAGCACAGATACGCAGTATTTT.

The gene calls are TRBV6-1 and TRBJ1-6; 9 bases fit TRBD1. This CDR3 is 15 amino acids long. Unmatched junction bases numbered 6, after V lost 5 bases and J lost 7 bases. From germline, CDR1 is MNHNS and CDR2 SASEGT. The CDR3 region is CASSLGDRDNSPLHF. Written as DNA, the CDR3 is TGTGCCAGCAGTCTCGGGGACAGGGACAATTCACCCCTCCACTTT.

This clone has just one count. This sequence joins TRBV11-2 and TRBJ2-7; TRBD1 agrees at 7 bases. The germline CDR1 and CDR2 sequences are SGHAT and FQNNGV. The V gene end was trimmed by 5 bases and the J gene end by 3 bases; junction bases not matched to a gene: 7. This CDR3 has 14 residues. The CDR3 is CASSLGQVFYEQYF. CDR3 DNA sequence: TGTGCCAGCAGCCTCGGACAGGTATTCTACGAGCAGTACTTC.

The rearrangement uses TRBV28 and TRBJ2-1; the match to TRBD1 covers 7 bases. The CDR3 runs to 16 residues. Trimming removed 8 bases from V and 1 base from J; junction bases left unmatched: 11. Germline V gene data show CDR1 as MDHEN and CDR2 as SYDVKM. The CDR3 region has the DNA TGTGCCAGCTTGTGGGGACAGACAGGTTCCTACAATGAGCAGTTCTTC. Protein product: CASLWGQTGSYNEQFF.

This rearrangement joins TRBV6-6 to TRBJ1-2, with TRBD1 identical over 9 bases. In germline, CDR1 is MNHNY, CDR2 SVGAGI (reference sequence). V shed 7 bases, J shed 11 bases, and the junction held 8 bases outside the gene matches. The CDR3 runs to 12 residues. CDR3 in amino acids: CASKWTGDLYTF. The CDR3 bases are TGTGCCAGCAAATGGACAGGGGACTTGTACACCTTC.

This clone was found once. This chain joins TRBV5-1 and TRBJ2-1; D not certain. Looked up from germline, CDR1 is SGHRS and CDR2 is YFSETQ. The V gene lost 1 base and the J gene lost 9 bases, with 14 bases spanning the gap. The CDR3 totals 14 residues. CDR3 region: CASSLLGSSGEQFF. The CDR3 region has the DNA TGCGCCAGCAGCTTGTTGGGAAGTTCGGGTGAGCAGTTCTTC.

The rearrangement uses TRBV29-1 and TRBJ1-2; TRBD1 is a possible D gene (5 bases). Per germline, CDR1 SQVTM and CDR2 ANQGSEA. The ends were cut back, 3 bases at V and 4 bases at J, with 18 bases in the middle. This CDR3 has 15 amino acids. CDR3 DNA: TGCAGCGTTGAGTGGCGGGGGGAGACCTTCTATGGCTACACCTTC. Encoded protein: CSVEWRGETFYGYTF. The full variable domain, completed using reference TRBV29-1 and TRBJ1-2, is SAVISQKPSRDICQRGTSLTIQCQVDSQVTMMFWYRQQPGQSLTLIATANQGSEATYESGFVIDKFPISRPNLTFSTLTVSNMSPEDSSIYLCSVEWRGETFYGYTFGSGTRLTVV.

The genes are TRBV29-1 and TRBJ1-1; D is perhaps TRBD1 (5 bases). Germline V gene lookup returns CDR1 SQVTM and CDR2 ANQGSEA. The CDR3 runs to 16 residues. V was shortened by 5 bases and J by 0 bases, with 19 bases between the two germline ends. Written as DNA, the CDR3 is TGCAGCGTTTCCCGGGACGGTTCGTCTATGAACACTGAAGCTTTCTTT. Protein: CSVSRDGSSMNTEAFF.

This sequence joins TRBV25-1 and TRBJ2-3, with D tentatively TRBD2 (6 bases). CDR3 length equals 18 residues. From germline, CDR1 is MGHDK and CDR2 SYGVNS. Trimming removed 3 bases at V and 1 base at J, with 20 bases between. The CDR3 loop is CASSDFWRGGSRTDTQYF. DNA for the CDR3: TGTGCCAGCAGTGATTTTTGGCGGGGTGGGTCTCGCACAGATACGCAGTATTTT.

This sequence joins TRBV14 and TRBJ2-5; 8 bases line up with TRBD1. V was clipped by 4 bases and J by 2 bases; unmatched bases: 3. The CDR3 sequence is 14 residues long. Germline-derived CDR1 and CDR2 are SGHDN and FVKESK. The CDR3 sequence is CASSPGQVQETQYF. The CDR3 DNA sequence: TGTGCCAGCAGCCCGGGACAGGTACAAGAGACCCAGTACTTC.

The chain recombines TRBV7-8 with TRBJ2-7, with TRBD1 matching 7 bases. This CDR3 is built from 14 residues. Trimming removed 2 bases from V and 6 bases from J; junction bases left unmatched: 7. The V gene's germline CDR1 is SGHVS and CDR2 FQNEAQ. The CDR3 DNA sequence: TGTGCCAGCAGCTTAACAGGGGAAGGAAGCGAGCAGTACTTC. It is translated as CASSLTGEGSEQYF.

The genes are TRBV9 and TRBJ2-2; 8 bases are a match to TRBD2. Germline CDR1 reads SGDLS; CDR2 reads YYNGEE. With V trimmed by 6 bases and J by 1 base, 2 bases remained unmatched. This CDR3 spans 14 amino acids. DNA for the CDR3: TGTGCCAGCAAGACTAGCGTGAACACCGGGGAGCTGTTTTTT. Translation: CASKTSVNTGELFF.